Included here is one T cell receptor (beta chain) sequence, with context. Deletions cut 4 bases from V and 1 base from J, with 7 bases between. This CDR3 has 13 amino acids. Germline V gene sequence: CDR1 SGHVS, CDR2 FNYEAQ. These data are taken from a study of blood T cells in healthy people across ages. Using a J-beta primer mix together with a sample-barcoded 5' primer, a second PCR was run for roughly 7 to 12 cycles. TCRdb ran MiXCR on the 5' RACE reads and lists one entry per CDR3 protein. The table lists some 930,000 distinct CDR3 sequences, approximately 32% of them singletons, with roughly 10% in the top ten. This sample was also put to use in a study of T cells of mothers and their children.

The sample comprised blood. V gene TRBV7-6 combines with J gene TRBJ1-1; D gene ambiguous. This TCR was recovered from a woman in her forties in good health. CDR3 sequence: CASSSWENTEAFF. CDR3 bases: TGTGCCAGCAGCTCGTGGGAGAACACTGAAGCTTTCTTT.